One T cell receptor beta chain is described in this entry. As yet, its antigen is unknown. This clone may be a read error of a much larger clone one base away. PBMCs were derived from about 10 ml fresh peripheral blood. The data were taken from a study of T cells in Graves' hyperthyroidism and ophthalmopathy. RNA transcripts gave rise to amplified TCR beta CDR3 regions. Researchers ran a first-round RT-PCR on the TCR CDR3 using the HTBI primer set. TCRdb analysed the multiplex PCR reads with MiXCR anew, one entry per CDR3 protein. The top ten clones hold 8.4% of a sample with over 650,000 distinct CDR3 sequences, 16% of them seen once. Study-level findings and limits: Onset of ophthalmopathy came a median roughly 6.5 months after the model predicted it. Also found in blood were most expanded thyroid clonotypes above 0.001.

The germline gives CDR1 DFQATT, CDR2 SNEGSKA (reference sequence). The CDR3 has 14 residues. The origin of this receptor is a man younger than 35 with Graves' hyperthyroidism. V usage is TRBV20-1 and J usage is TRBJ2-1; TRBD2 matches 7 bases. What was sequenced was blood. This chain's CDR3 is CSTLGEGSDNEQFF. The DNA of the CDR3 is TGCAGCACACTAGGGGAGGGGTCAGACAATGAGCAGTTCTTC.